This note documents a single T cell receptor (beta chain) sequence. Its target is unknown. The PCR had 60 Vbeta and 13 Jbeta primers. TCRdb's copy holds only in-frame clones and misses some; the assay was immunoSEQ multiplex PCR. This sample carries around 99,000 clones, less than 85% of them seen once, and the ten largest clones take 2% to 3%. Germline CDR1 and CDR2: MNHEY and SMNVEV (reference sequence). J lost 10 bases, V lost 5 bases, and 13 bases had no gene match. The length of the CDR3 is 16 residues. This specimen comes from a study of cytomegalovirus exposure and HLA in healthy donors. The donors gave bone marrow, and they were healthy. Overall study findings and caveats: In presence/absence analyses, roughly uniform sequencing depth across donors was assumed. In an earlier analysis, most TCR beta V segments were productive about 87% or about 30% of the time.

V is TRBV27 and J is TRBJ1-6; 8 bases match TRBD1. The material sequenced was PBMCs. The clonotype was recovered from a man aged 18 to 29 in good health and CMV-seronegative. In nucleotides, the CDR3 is TGTGCCAGCAGTCCCTCCGGGACAGGCGTGGGATCACCCCTCCACTTT. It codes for CASSPSGTGVGSPLHF.